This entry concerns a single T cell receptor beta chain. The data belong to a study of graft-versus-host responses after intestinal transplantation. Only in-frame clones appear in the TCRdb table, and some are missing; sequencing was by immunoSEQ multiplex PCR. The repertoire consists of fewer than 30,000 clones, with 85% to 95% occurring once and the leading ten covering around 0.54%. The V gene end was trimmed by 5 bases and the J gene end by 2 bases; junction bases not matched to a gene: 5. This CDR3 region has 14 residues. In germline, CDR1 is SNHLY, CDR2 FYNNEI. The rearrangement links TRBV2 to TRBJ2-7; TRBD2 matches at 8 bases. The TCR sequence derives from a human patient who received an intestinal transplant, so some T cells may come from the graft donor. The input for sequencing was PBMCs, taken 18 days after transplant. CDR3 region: CASSRRTSTYEQYF. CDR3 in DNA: TGTGCCAGCAGTCGTCGGACTAGCACCTACGAGCAGTACTTC.